These 11 T cell receptor beta chains originate from one sample sequenced in a study of T-cell memory formation after mild COVID-19. A single record per CDR3 protein comes from TCRdb applying MiXCR to the 5' RACE reads. The repertoire holds roughly 340,000 distinct CDR3 sequences, approximately 15% seen once, with around 20% in the top ten. Sequencing used PBMCs or a T cell subset sorted from them (not recorded which). The receptors come from a man between 18 and 35 years old who had mild COVID-19 (a few samples of this study predate the infection). Cell type and time point are not known.

The chain employs TRBV6-2 or TRBV6-3 and TRBJ2-7; 7 bases match TRBD1. CDR1 and CDR2 from the germline V gene are MNHEY and SVGEGT. Losses at the gene ends were 0 bases for V and 1 base for J; bases not matched to a gene: 6. The CDR3 sequence is 16 residues long. The CDR3 sequence is CASSYSWDSASYEQYF. The CDR3 DNA is TGTGCCAGCAGTTACTCATGGGACAGCGCGTCCTACGAGCAGTACTTC.

This chain connects TRBV4-2 to TRBJ1-5; D gene uncertain. Looked up from germline, CDR1 is LGHNA and CDR2 is YNFKEQ. The CDR3 totals 16 residues. V was pared by 1 base and J by 11 bases, with 21 bases between. CDR3 bases: TGTGCCAGCAGCCAAGTTGGCGGGCCCCGTTTCGGGGCCCAGCATTTT. Protein sequence: CASSQVGGPRFGAQHF.

This clonotype was picked up a small number of times. The V and J genes are TRBV10-2 and TRBJ1-2; no definite D call. CDR3 length: 13 amino acids. Germline V gene lookup returns CDR1 WSHSY and CDR2 SAAADI. Trimming took 7 bases from V and 4 from J, leaving 13 bases between them. CDR3 nucleotide sequence: TGCGCCAGCAATTCCGGGCCGAGCTATGGCTACACCTTC. Residues: CASNSGPSYGYTF.

This clonotype occurred a few times. The chain employs TRBV11-2 and TRBJ2-5, with unresolved D. Germline V gene data show CDR1 as SGHAT and CDR2 as FQNNGV. The germline V and J ends were trimmed by 5 bases and 5 bases, with 12 bases remaining between them. The CDR3 runs to 13 residues. CDR3 sequence reads: CASSPFFGETQYF. CDR3 nucleotides: TGTGCCAGCAGCCCGTTCTTTGGTGAGACCCAGTACTTC. Together with reference TRBV11-2 and TRBJ2-5, the CDR3 gives the full variable domain: EAGVAQSPRYKIIEKRQSVAFWCNPISGHATLYWYQQILGQGPKLLIQFQNNGVVDDSQLPKDRFSAERLKGVDSTLKIQPAKLEDSAVYLCASSPFFGETQYFGPGTRLLVL.

DNA of the CDR3: TGTGCCAGCAGCTTAGCCCGGCAAGAGGGCTACACCTTC. Translated: CASSLARQEGYTF. The chain recombines TRBV7-9 with TRBJ1-2; D not certain. Germline CDR1 is SEHNR and CDR2 is FQNEAQ (reference sequence). CDR3 size: 13 residues. The germline V and J ends were trimmed by 0 bases and 8 bases, with 10 bases remaining between them.

This clonotype was recorded many times. The CDR3 nucleotides read TGTGCCAGCAGTGAGCGGGGGGGCGACACCGGGGAGCTGTTTTTT. It is translated as CASSERGGDTGELFF. This chain joins TRBV6-4 and TRBJ2-2, with TRBD2 matching over 9 bases. There are 15 residues in the CDR3. J gave up 3 bases and V 3 bases, and 2 bases lay outside the gene matches. Germline V CDR1 and CDR2: MRHNA, SNTAGT.

At least ten counts were recorded for this clonotype. The chain couples TRBV20-1 to TRBJ2-7, with D maybe TRBD2 (7 bases). The length of the CDR3 is 14 residues. Germline V CDR1 and CDR2: DFQATT, SNEGSKA (reference sequence). Trimming stripped 4 bases from V and 2 bases from J, with 15 bases between. The CDR3 DNA reads as TGCAGTGCTACTAAGGCGGGGGCAACCTACGAGCAGTACGTC. Translation: CSATKAGATYEQYV.

The chain carries TRBV5-1 and TRBJ2-7; D gene ambiguous. The CDR3 is 15 residues long. Germline CDR1 reads SGHRS; CDR2 reads YFSETQ. The germline V and J ends were trimmed by 0 bases and 0 bases, with 10 bases remaining between them. This CDR3 reads CASSLGQRYSYEQYF. CDR3 coding DNA: TGCGCCAGCAGCTTGGGGCAGAGATACTCCTACGAGCAGTACTTC. The full variable domain, with the rest looked up from reference TRBV5-1 and TRBJ2-7, is KAGVTQTPRYLIKTRGQQVTLSCSPISGHRSVSWYQQTPGQGLQFLFEYFSETQRNKGNFPGRFSGRQFSNSRSEMNVSTLELGDSALYLCASSLGQRYSYEQYFGPGTRLTVT.

The chain combines TRBV5-1 with TRBJ2-5, with D uncertain. The CDR3 is 15 amino acids. Germline loops: CDR1 SGHRS, CDR2 YFSETQ. V gave up 0 bases and J gave up 3 bases, with 12 bases separating them. The DNA for the CDR3 is TGCGCCAGCAGCTTGGCCCGTGTAAAGGAAGAGACCCAGTACTTC. Residues: CASSLARVKEETQYF.

This clonotype was seen ten or more times. This chain links TRBV29-1 with TRBJ2-1; D gene uncertain. Trimming took 4 bases from V and 10 from J, leaving 11 bases between them. This CDR3 comprises 11 residues. Germline V gene lookup returns CDR1 SQVTM and CDR2 ANQGSEA. The CDR3, as DNA: TGCAGCGTTGGCAGGAGCGTCGAGCAGTTCTTC. Residues: CSVGRSVEQFF.

The V gene is TRBV7-3, the J gene TRBJ2-1, with 8 bases matching TRBD2. J lost 5 bases, V lost 4 bases, and 13 bases had no gene match. The CDR3 runs to 17 residues. CDR1 and CDR2 (germline): SGHTA, FQGTGA. For the CDR3, the DNA is TGTGCCAGCAGCTCCCTCGGGGGGGCGGGGGCCGACAATGAGCAGTTCTTC. It translates to CASSSLGGAGADNEQFF. Together with reference TRBV7-3 and TRBJ2-1, the CDR3 gives the full variable domain: GAGVSQTPSNKVTEKGKYVELRCDPISGHTALYWYRQSLGQGPEFLIYFQGTGAADDSGLPNDRFFAVRPEGSVSTLKIQRTERGDSAVYLCASSSLGGAGADNEQFFGPGTRLTVL.